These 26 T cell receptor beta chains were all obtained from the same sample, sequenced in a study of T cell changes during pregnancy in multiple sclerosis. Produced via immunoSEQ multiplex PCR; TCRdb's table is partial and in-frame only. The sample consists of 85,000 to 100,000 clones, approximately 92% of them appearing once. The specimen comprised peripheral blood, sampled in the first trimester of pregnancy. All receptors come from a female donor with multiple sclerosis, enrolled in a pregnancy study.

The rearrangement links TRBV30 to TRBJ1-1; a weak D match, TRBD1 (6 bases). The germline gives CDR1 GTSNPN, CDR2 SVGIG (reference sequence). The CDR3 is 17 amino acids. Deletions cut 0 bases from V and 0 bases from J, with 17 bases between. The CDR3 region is CAWSVTGSIKLNTEAFF. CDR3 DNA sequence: TGTGCCTGGAGTGTAACAGGGTCGATTAAACTGAACACTGAAGCTTTCTTT.

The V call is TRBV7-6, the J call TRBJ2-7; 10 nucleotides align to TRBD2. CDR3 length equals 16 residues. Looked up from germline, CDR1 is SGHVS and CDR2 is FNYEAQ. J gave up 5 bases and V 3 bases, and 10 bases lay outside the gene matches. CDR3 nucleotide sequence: TGTGCCAGCAGCTTTTTAGCGGGAGGACTTTCGAACGAGCAGTACTTC. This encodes CASSFLAGGLSNEQYF.

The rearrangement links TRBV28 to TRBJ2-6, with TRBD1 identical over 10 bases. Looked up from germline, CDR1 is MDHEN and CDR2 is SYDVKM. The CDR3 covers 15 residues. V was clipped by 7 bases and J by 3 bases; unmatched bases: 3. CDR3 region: CASKDRGSGANVLTF. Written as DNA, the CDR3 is TGTGCCAGCAAGGACAGGGGGAGTGGGGCCAACGTCCTGACTTTC.

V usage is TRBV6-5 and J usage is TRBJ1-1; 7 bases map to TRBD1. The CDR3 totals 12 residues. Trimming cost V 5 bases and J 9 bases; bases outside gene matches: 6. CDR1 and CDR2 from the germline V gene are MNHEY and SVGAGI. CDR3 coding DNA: TGTGCCAGCAGTCCAAGACAGGGACAAGCTTTCTTT. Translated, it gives CASSPRQGQAFF.

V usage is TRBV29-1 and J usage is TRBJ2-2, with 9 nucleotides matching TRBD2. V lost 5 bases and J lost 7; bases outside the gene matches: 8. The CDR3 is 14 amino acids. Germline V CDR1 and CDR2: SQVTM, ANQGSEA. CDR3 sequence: CSVRLGTSFGELFF. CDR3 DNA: TGCAGCGTTAGACTCGGGACTAGCTTCGGGGAGCTGTTTTTT.

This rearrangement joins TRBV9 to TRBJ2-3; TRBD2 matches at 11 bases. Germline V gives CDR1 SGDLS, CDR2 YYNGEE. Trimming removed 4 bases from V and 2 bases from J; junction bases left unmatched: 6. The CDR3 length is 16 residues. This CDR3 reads CASSKLAGVTTDTQYF. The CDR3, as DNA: TGTGCCAGCAGCAAACTAGCGGGAGTCACCACAGATACGCAGTATTTT.

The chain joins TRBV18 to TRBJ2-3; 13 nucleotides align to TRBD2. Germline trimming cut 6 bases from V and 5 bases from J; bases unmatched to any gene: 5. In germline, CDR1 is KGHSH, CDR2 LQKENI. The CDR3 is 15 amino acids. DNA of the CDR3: TGTGCCAGCTCCCGAGGACTAGCGGGGGAAGATACGCAGTATTTT. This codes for CASSRGLAGEDTQYF.

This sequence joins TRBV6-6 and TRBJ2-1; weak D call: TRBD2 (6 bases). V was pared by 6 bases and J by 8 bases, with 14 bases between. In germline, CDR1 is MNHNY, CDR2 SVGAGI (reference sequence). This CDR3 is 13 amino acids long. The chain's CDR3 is CASRGTLPHEQFF. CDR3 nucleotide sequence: TGTGCCAGCAGGGGGACTCTACCCCATGAGCAGTTCTTC.

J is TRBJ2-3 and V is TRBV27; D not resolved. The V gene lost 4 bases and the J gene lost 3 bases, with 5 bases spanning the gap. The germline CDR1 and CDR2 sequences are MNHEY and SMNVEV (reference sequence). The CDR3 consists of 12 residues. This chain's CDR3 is CASSSRTDTQYF. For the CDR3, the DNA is TGTGCCAGCAGTTCTCGTACAGATACGCAGTATTTT.

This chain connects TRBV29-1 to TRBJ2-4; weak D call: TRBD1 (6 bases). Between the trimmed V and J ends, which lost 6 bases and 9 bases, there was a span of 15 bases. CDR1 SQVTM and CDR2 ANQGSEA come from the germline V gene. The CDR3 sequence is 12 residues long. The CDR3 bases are TGCAGCGTCCTAGTGGGGGCGGCCATTCAGTACTTC. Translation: CSVLVGAAIQYF.

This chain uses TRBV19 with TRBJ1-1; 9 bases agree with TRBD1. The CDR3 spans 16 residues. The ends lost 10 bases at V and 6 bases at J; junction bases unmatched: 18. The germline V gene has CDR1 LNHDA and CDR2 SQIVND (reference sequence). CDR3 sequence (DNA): TGTGCCACCCGAACAGGGGGCGCCGGTTTCTTCTCTGAAGCTTTCTTT. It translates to CATRTGGAGFFSEAFF.

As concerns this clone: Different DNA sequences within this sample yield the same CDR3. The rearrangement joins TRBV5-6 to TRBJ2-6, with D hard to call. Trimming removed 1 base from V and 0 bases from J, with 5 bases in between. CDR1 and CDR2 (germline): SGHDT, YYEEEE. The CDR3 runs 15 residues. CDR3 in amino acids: CASSLPSSGANVLTF. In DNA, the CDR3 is TGTGCCAGCAGCTTGCCGAGCTCTGGGGCCAACGTCCTGACTTTC.

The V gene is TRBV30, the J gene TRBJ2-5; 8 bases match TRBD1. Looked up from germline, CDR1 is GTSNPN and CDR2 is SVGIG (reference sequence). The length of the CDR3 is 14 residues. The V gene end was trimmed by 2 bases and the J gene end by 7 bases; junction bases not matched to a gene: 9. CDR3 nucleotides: TGTGCCTGGAGTCCGGGGACAGGTTGGGCGACCCAGTACTTC. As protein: CAWSPGTGWATQYF.

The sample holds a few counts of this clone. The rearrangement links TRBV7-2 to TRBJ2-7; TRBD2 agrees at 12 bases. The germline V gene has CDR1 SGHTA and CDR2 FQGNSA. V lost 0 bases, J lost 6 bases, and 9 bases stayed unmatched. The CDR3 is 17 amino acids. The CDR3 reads CASSLASLAGGRGEQYF. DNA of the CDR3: TGTGCCAGCAGCTTAGCGTCACTAGCGGGAGGAAGAGGCGAGCAGTACTTC.

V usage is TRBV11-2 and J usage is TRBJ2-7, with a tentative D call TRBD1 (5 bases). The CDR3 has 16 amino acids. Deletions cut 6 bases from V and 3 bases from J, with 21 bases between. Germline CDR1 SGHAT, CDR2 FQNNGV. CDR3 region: CASRPSFRAAHYEQYF. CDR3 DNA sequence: TGTGCCAGCAGGCCATCCTTCAGGGCGGCCCACTACGAGCAGTACTTC.

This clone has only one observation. This chain's CDR3 is CASSLSGTTSSYEQYF. In nucleotides, the CDR3 is TGTGCCAGCAGTCTCTCTGGGACTACCAGCTCCTACGAGCAGTACTTC. The chain joins TRBV27 to TRBJ2-7; 7 bases fit TRBD2. After removal of 5 bases from V and 0 bases from J, the junction contained 10 bases not matched to a gene. The germline CDR1 and CDR2 sequences are MNHEY and SMNVEV (reference sequence). There are 16 residues in the CDR3.

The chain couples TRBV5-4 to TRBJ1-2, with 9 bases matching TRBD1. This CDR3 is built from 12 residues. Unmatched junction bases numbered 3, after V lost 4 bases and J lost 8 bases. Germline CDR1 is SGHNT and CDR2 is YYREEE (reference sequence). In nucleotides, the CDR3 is TGTGCCAGCAGCAGACAGGGGGAGGGCTACACCTTC. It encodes CASSRQGEGYTF.

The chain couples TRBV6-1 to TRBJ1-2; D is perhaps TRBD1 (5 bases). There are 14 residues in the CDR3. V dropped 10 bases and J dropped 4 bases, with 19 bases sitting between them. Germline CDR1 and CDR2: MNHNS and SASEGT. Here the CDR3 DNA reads TGTGCCACGAACCCGACAGTCCCACGCTATGGCTACACCTTC. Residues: CATNPTVPRYGYTF.

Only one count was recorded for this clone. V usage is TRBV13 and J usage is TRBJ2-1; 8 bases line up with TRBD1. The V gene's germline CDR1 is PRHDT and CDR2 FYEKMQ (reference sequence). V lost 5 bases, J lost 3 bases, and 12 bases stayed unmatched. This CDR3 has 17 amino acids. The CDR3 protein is CASSARPGQALYNEQFF. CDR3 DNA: TGTGCCAGCAGCGCAAGACCGGGACAGGCTCTCTACAATGAGCAGTTCTTC.

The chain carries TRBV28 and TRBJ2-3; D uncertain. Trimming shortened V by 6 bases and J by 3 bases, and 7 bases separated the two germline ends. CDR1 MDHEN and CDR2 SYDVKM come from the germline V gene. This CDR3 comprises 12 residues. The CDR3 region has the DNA TGTGCCAGCAGAGAGGAGACAGATACGCAGTATTTT. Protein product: CASREETDTQYF.

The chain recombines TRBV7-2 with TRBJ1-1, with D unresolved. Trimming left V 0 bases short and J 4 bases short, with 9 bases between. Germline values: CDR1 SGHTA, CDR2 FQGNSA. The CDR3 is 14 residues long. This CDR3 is CASSLAGGFTEAFF. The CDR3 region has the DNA TGTGCCAGCAGCTTAGCGGGAGGTTTCACTGAAGCTTTCTTT.

CDR3 sequence reads: CASRSSGTNTGELFF. CDR3 coding DNA: TGTGCCAGCAGGTCTAGCGGGACAAACACCGGGGAGCTGTTTTTT. V and J are TRBV27 and TRBJ2-2; TRBD2 matches at 9 bases. The CDR3 covers 15 residues. Germline CDR1 reads MNHEY; CDR2 reads SMNVEV (reference sequence). V trimming: 6 bases; J trimming: 2 bases; junction bases outside the gene matches: 4.

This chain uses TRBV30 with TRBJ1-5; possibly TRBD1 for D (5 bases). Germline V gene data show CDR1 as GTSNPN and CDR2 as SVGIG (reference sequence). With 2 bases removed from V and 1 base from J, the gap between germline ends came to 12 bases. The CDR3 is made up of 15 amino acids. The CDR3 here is CAWSHGQGSNQPQHF. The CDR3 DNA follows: TGTGCCTGGAGTCATGGGCAGGGAAGCAATCAGCCCCAGCATTTT.

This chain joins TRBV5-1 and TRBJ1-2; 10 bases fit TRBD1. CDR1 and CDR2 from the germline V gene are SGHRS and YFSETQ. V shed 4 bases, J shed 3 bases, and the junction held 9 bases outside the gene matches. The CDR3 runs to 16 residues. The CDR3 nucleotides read TGCGCCAGCAGCCCCCTGACAGGGGGCTCGGACTATGGCTACACCTTC. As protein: CASSPLTGGSDYGYTF.

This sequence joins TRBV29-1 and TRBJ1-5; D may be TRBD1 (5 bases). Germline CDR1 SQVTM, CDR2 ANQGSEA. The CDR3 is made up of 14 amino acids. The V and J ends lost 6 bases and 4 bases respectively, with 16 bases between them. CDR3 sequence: CSVGGTASNQPQHF. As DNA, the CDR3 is TGCAGCGTCGGAGGGACGGCTTCAAATCAGCCCCAGCATTTT.

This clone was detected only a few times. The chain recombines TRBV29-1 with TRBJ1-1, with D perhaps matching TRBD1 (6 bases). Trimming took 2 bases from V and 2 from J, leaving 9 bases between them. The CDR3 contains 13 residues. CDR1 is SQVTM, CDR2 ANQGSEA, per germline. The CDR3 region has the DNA TGCAGCGTTGAACCACAGGGAAACACTGAAGCTTTCTTT. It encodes CSVEPQGNTEAFF.